The clone carrying this TCR beta chain was found many times. This CDR3 is built from 14 residues. Germline loops: CDR1 MNHEY, CDR2 SVGEGT. V dropped 5 bases and J dropped 4 bases, with 11 bases sitting between them. This sample was included in a study of T cells in Graves' hyperthyroidism and ophthalmopathy. RNA transcripts yielded amplified TCR beta CDR3 regions. Initially, a first-round RT-PCR of the TCR CDR3 employed the HTBI primer set. TCRdb recomputed calls from the multiplex PCR reads with MiXCR, one row per CDR3 protein. The repertoire consists of 470,000 or so distinct CDR3 sequences, with 20% occurring once and the leading ten covering about a quarter.

The genes are TRBV6-2 or TRBV6-3 and TRBJ2-2, with D uncertain. This sequence originates from a man in his late teens or twenties with Graves' hyperthyroidism. The sequenced sample was blood. CDR3 DNA sequence: TGTGCCAGCAGTACCCTCGACACCACCGGGGAGCTGTTTTTT. Protein product: CASSTLDTTGELFF.